These 16 T cell receptor beta chains share one sample of origin, sequenced in a study of monozygotic twins with inflammatory bowel disease. Each CDR3 protein gets one entry in TCRdb, which reprocessed the 5' RACE reads and gives no DNA. The sample includes 350,000 to 400,000 distinct CDR3 sequences. The sample comprised blood. The receptor set was obtained from a human donor with ulcerative colitis or Crohn's disease, or a healthy co-twin of an affected twin (not recorded which).

The chain employs TRBV7-2 and TRBJ1-1; TCRdb selects TRBD1, and the lack of DNA leaves this call unchecked. The CDR3 covers 16 residues. The germline V gene has CDR1 SGHTA and CDR2 FQGNSA. CDR3 sequence reads: CASSLDSVGGFTEAFF.

J is TRBJ2-1 and V is TRBV20-1. Germline CDR1 DFQATT, CDR2 SNEGSKA (reference sequence). The CDR3 covers 12 residues. Here the CDR3 reads CSARLGYNEQFF.

V is TRBV7-2 and J is TRBJ1-1. The germline CDR1 and CDR2 sequences are SGHTA and FQGNSA. This CDR3 comprises 14 residues. The CDR3 here is CASSLGFANTEAFF.

The chain links TRBV20-1 to TRBJ1-1; TCRdb names TRBD1, which stays unverified in the absence of DNA. The CDR3 loop spans 14 amino acids. The germline gives CDR1 DFQATT, CDR2 SNEGSKA (reference sequence). The chain's CDR3 is CSARDRGLRAKAFF.

The J gene is TRBJ1-3, the V gene TRBV20-1; checking the TCRdb D call of TRBD1 is not possible without DNA. This CDR3 is 16 amino acids long. Germline V gives CDR1 DFQATT, CDR2 SNEGSKA (reference sequence). The CDR3: CSARGPKDSVAYTIYF.

The chain employs TRBV12-3 or TRBV12-4 and TRBJ1-2; TCRdb lists TRBD1, though no DNA is available to test this call. The CDR3 consists of 16 residues. The CDR3 is CASSLFRTGGDHGYTF.

The chain joins TRBV5-1 to TRBJ2-1. Germline V gene data show CDR1 as SGHRS and CDR2 as YFSETQ. The CDR3 totals 17 residues. CDR3 protein: CASSPDGYSSSYNEQFF.

The chain joins TRBV12-3 or TRBV12-4 to TRBJ1-4. CDR3 length equals 18 residues. CDR3 protein: CASRPGGGGYATNEKLFF.

The chain combines TRBV7-9 with TRBJ2-7; with no DNA, the TCRdb D assignment of TRBD1 cannot be verified. The germline gives CDR1 SEHNR, CDR2 FQNEAQ (reference sequence). There are 16 residues in the CDR3. CDR3 in amino acids: CASSLASGRYTYEQYF.

The V call is TRBV5-6, the J call TRBJ1-5. Germline assignment: CDR1 SGHDT and CDR2 YYEEEE. There are 14 residues in the CDR3. CDR3 region: CASSVGQAGGRQHF.

The V gene is TRBV20-1, the J gene TRBJ2-7; TCRdb proposes TRBD1, but this gene call is untestable without DNA. The germline V gene encodes CDR1 DFQATT and CDR2 SNEGSKA (reference sequence). This CDR3 is 16 amino acids long. CDR3 sequence reads: CSARDATRGGPYEQYF.

CDR3 loop: CAWNSGTGSNQPQHF. This chain uses TRBV30 with TRBJ1-5; there is no DNA to check the TCRdb D call of TRBD1. CDR3 size: 15 residues. The V gene's germline CDR1 is GTSNPN and CDR2 SVGIG (reference sequence).

V usage is TRBV24-1 and J usage is TRBJ1-4; the D call of TRBD1 rests on TCRdb alone, since no DNA is present to check it. CDR3 length: 13 residues. The germline V gene has CDR1 KGHDR and CDR2 SFDVKD. The CDR3 sequence: CATSRTGDEKLFF.

The genes are TRBV9 and TRBJ2-3; lacking DNA, the TRBD2 call made by TCRdb goes unchecked. This CDR3 comprises 19 residues. CDR1 is SGDLS, CDR2 YYNGEE, per germline. CDR3 in amino acids: CASSVAGLAGPGDGNTQYF.

This chain uses TRBV7-9 with TRBJ1-4; without DNA, the TCRdb call of TRBD1 cannot be checked. The CDR3 runs 16 residues. Germline V gene data show CDR1 as SEHNR and CDR2 as FQNEAQ (reference sequence). CDR3 sequence reads: CASSLAGGRTNEKLFF.

Here the CDR3 reads CASSPRQGTEQYF. The V call is TRBV5-4, the J call TRBJ2-7; TCRdb proposes TRBD1, but this gene call is untestable without DNA. The CDR3 consists of 13 residues. Looked up from germline, CDR1 is SGHNT and CDR2 is YYREEE (reference sequence).